The 17 T cell receptor beta chains below come from one sample, sequenced in a study of shared clonotypes between healthy human individuals. Some clones are missing from TCRdb's copy, which holds only in-frame ones; the method was immunoSEQ multiplex PCR. The sample has millions of clones, roughly 94% seen once. The sequenced sample was naive CD4+ T cells sorted from blood. Regarding subset: CD45RA+ positively selected. The receptors derive from a man younger than 30 in good health.

The count of this clone is one. The chain uses TRBV11-2 and TRBJ2-3; tentative D call: TRBD1 (5 bases). This CDR3 is 13 amino acids long. CDR1 and CDR2 from the germline V gene are SGHAT and FQNNGV. The germline V and J ends were trimmed by 3 bases and 4 bases, with 8 bases remaining between them. The CDR3 spells CASSFGRADTQYF. For the CDR3, the DNA is TGTGCCAGCAGCTTCGGCAGGGCAGATACGCAGTATTTT.

The chain has TRBV28 and TRBJ2-7; 7 bases agree with TRBD1. The length of the CDR3 is 15 residues. The germline V gene encodes CDR1 MDHEN and CDR2 SYDVKM. Trimming at V came to 6 bases and at J to 0 bases, leaving 8 bases not matched to a gene. CDR3 sequence reads: CASSYGTAVSYEQYF. CDR3 DNA: TGTGCCAGCAGCTACGGGACAGCAGTCTCCTACGAGCAGTACTTC.

This chain joins TRBV5-1 and TRBJ1-3; D gene unclear. The length of the CDR3 is 14 residues. Deletions cut 0 bases from V and 4 bases from J, with 8 bases between. Per germline, CDR1 SGHRS and CDR2 YFSETQ. The CDR3: CASSLEVTGNTIYF. For the CDR3, the DNA is TGCGCCAGCAGCTTGGAGGTCACCGGAAACACCATATATTTT.

V and J are TRBV18 and TRBJ2-7; tentatively, D is TRBD1 (6 bases). The CDR3 loop spans 13 amino acids. Trimming pared 5 bases from V and 1 base from J, leaving 9 bases between. The V gene's germline CDR1 is KGHSH and CDR2 LQKENI. The CDR3 spells CASSYGQSYEQYF. DNA for the CDR3: TGTGCCAGCTCATACGGACAGTCCTACGAGCAGTACTTC.

The V gene is TRBV28, the J gene TRBJ2-7; D might be TRBD1 or TRBD2, each matching 5 bases. Germline V gene data show CDR1 as MDHEN and CDR2 as SYDVKM. The CDR3 extends over 13 amino acids. V lost 6 bases and J lost 2, with 11 bases in between. This CDR3 is CASRGDLTYEQYF. CDR3 DNA: TGTGCCAGCAGGGGGGACCTTACCTACGAGCAGTACTTC.

The chain recombines TRBV30 with TRBJ1-1; D is uncertain. With 1 base removed from V and 2 bases from J, the gap between germline ends came to 11 bases. Germline CDR1 reads GTSNPN; CDR2 reads SVGIG (reference sequence). This CDR3 has 14 residues. Here the CDR3 DNA reads TGTGCCTGGAGTGACCCGGGAGTCAACACTGAAGCTTTCTTT. This gives the protein CAWSDPGVNTEAFF.

V gene TRBV11-2 combines with J gene TRBJ2-7, with D maybe TRBD2 (7 bases). The V end was cut by 6 bases, the J end by 7 bases, with 19 bases between. CDR3 length: 14 amino acids. Germline CDR1 and CDR2: SGHAT and FQNNGV. CDR3 in DNA: TGTGCCAGCAGTTCGCGGGGGCAAATTCGGGAGCAGTACTTC. This codes for CASSSRGQIREQYF.

V gene TRBV15 combines with J gene TRBJ2-7; TRBD1 might be the D (6 bases). CDR1 and CDR2 (germline): LNHNV, YYDKDF (reference sequence). CDR3 length: 13 amino acids. Deletions cut 1 base from V and 6 bases from J, with 10 bases between. Here the CDR3 reads CATSRGTALEQYF. The CDR3 nucleotides read TGTGCCACCAGCAGAGGGACAGCACTCGAGCAGTACTTC.

Comments on this clone: Other DNA sequences in this sample translate to the same CDR3. The V call is TRBV2, the J call TRBJ1-5, with no clear D. V lost 0 bases and J lost 0, with 3 bases in between. From germline, CDR1 is SNHLY and CDR2 FYNNEI. This CDR3 is 14 amino acids long. CDR3 loop: CASSEAYSNQPQHF. In nucleotides, the CDR3 is TGTGCCAGCAGTGAAGCGTATAGCAATCAGCCCCAGCATTTT.

V and J are TRBV5-6 and TRBJ2-7, with TRBD1 matching over 9 bases. CDR1 SGHDT and CDR2 YYEEEE come from the germline V gene. This CDR3 region has 15 residues. The V and J ends lost 2 bases and 0 bases, in that order; junction bases with no gene match: 3. The DNA of the CDR3 is TGTGCCAGCAGCTTATGGGACAGGGACTCCTACGAGCAGTACTTC. It encodes CASSLWDRDSYEQYF.

The chain couples TRBV7-2 to TRBJ2-7; TRBD2 might be the D (5 bases). Per the germline V gene, CDR1 is SGHTA and CDR2 is FQGNSA. The CDR3 runs to 14 residues. V was pared by 5 bases and J by 7 bases, with 18 bases between. CDR3 nucleotides: TGTGCCAGCAGCAGCGGACGGTTTACTACGGAGCAGTACTTC. Its translation: CASSSGRFTTEQYF.

The chain is built from TRBV2 and TRBJ1-2; no clear D gene. The CDR3 spans 11 residues. The V gene's germline CDR1 is SNHLY and CDR2 FYNNEI. V was clipped by 8 bases and J by 13 bases, with 17 bases between them. CDR3 bases: TGTGCCAGCCTCTTAGGCCGTATTTGCACCTTC. Its protein is CASLLGRICTF. Full variable domain (remainder filled in from reference TRBV2 and TRBJ1-2): EPEVTQTPSHQVTQMGQEVILRCVPISNHLYFYWYRQILGQKVEFLVSFYNNEISEKSEIFDDQFSVERPDGSNFTLKIRSTKLEDSAMYFCASLLGRICTFGSGTRLTVV.

The chain recombines TRBV19 with TRBJ2-4; unclear D gene. V was pared by 5 bases and J by 12 bases, with 17 bases between. CDR1 and CDR2 from the germline V gene are LNHDA and SQIVND (reference sequence). The CDR3 has 13 residues. The CDR3 nucleotides read TGTGCCAGTAGTGGCTCAGCCGGTTACGGTCAGTACTTC. Protein product: CASSGSAGYGQYF.

This clone appeared once. The V gene is TRBV12-5, the J gene TRBJ1-6; 9 bases map to TRBD1. The germline V gene encodes CDR1 LGHNT and CDR2 FRNRAP. The trim removed 1 base at V and 8 bases at J, leaving 9 bases unmatched. The CDR3 loop spans 17 amino acids. Here the CDR3 reads CASGLDDPGTGHSPLHF. CDR3 nucleotide sequence: TGTGCTAGTGGTTTGGACGACCCCGGGACAGGGCATTCACCCCTCCACTTT. Variable domain in full (rest from reference TRBV12-5 and TRBJ1-6): DARVTQTPRHKVTEMGQEVTMRCQPILGHNTVFWYRQTMMQGLELLAYFRNRAPLDDSGMPKDRFSAEMPDATLATLKIQPSEPRDSAVYFCASGLDDPGTGHSPLHFGNGTRLTVT.

This chain connects TRBV5-8 to TRBJ2-7, with D uncertain. Germline loops: CDR1 SGHTS, CDR2 YDEGEE. V lost 6 bases and J lost 0, with 7 bases in between. The CDR3 covers 12 residues. In DNA, the CDR3 is TGTGCCAGCACCAGGAGCTCCTACGAGCAGTACTTC. This sequence encodes CASTRSSYEQYF.

Regarding this clone: At the DNA level, this CDR3 is encoded by other sequences in the same sample as well. V gene TRBV2 combines with J gene TRBJ2-5; D is unresolved. Germline V CDR1 and CDR2: SNHLY, FYNNEI. The CDR3 runs to 11 residues. The V and J ends lost 4 bases and 2 bases respectively, with 2 bases between them. The CDR3 nucleotides read TGTGCCAGCAGTGTACAAGAGACCCAGTACTTC. The encoded protein is CASSVQETQYF.

V gene TRBV5-6 combines with J gene TRBJ2-3, with a weak D call TRBD2 (6 bases). The germline V gene has CDR1 SGHDT and CDR2 YYEEEE. The ends were cut back, 6 bases at V and 4 bases at J, with 18 bases in the middle. This CDR3 contains 15 residues. CDR3 in amino acids: CASTGEAGLADTQYF. CDR3 nucleotide sequence: TGTGCCAGCACCGGAGAGGCGGGGCTGGCAGATACGCAGTATTTT.